One sample yielded the 20 T cell receptor beta chains listed below, sequenced in a study of blood T cell repertoires in COVID-19. Generated by immunoSEQ multiplex PCR, the TCRdb table keeps only in-frame clones and is missing some. Among about 380,000 clones listed, less than 90% were seen once. Input material: PBMCs or T cells enriched from blood (not recorded which). All receptors come from a woman aged 25 to 39 who had recovered from COVID-19.

This clone was seen just once. CDR3: CASKTSGASYEQYF. The CDR3 DNA sequence: TGCGCCAGTAAGACTAGCGGAGCATCCTACGAGCAGTACTTC. The chain recombines TRBV5-1 with TRBJ2-7, with 9 bases lining up with TRBD2. Germline loops: CDR1 SGHRS, CDR2 YFSETQ. Trimming removed 8 bases from V and 1 base from J; junction bases left unmatched: 7. There are 14 residues in the CDR3.

The chain combines TRBV5-4 with TRBJ1-2; no clear D gene. Germline CDR1 is SGHNT and CDR2 is YYREEE (reference sequence). This CDR3 has 15 amino acids. V was cut by 0 bases and J by 4 bases, with 13 bases left in between. The CDR3 protein is CASSLGSFTGYGYTF. The CDR3 coding sequence is TGTGCCAGCAGCTTGGGGTCGTTTACGGGCTATGGCTACACCTTC.

The V call is TRBV9, the J call TRBJ1-1, with 11 nucleotides matching TRBD1. This CDR3 region has 16 residues. V shed 4 bases, J shed 0 bases, and the junction held 5 bases outside the gene matches. Germline V lookup: CDR1 SGDLS, CDR2 YYNGEE. The CDR3 DNA follows: TGTGCCAGCAGCCAAGGGACAGGGGGGTTGAACACTGAAGCTTTCTTT. This encodes CASSQGTGGLNTEAFF.

This clone has just one count. V gene TRBV14 combines with J gene TRBJ1-2; D might be TRBD1 (5 bases). The germline V gene encodes CDR1 SGHDN and CDR2 FVKESK. The V end was cut by 3 bases, the J end by 1 base, with 12 bases between. This CDR3 has 15 residues. Written as DNA, the CDR3 is TGTGCCAGCAGCCAGCTGGGGGGTTTTAACTATGGCTACACCTTC. It is translated as CASSQLGGFNYGYTF.

The chain is built from TRBV3-1 (or the pseudogene TRBV3-2) and TRBJ2-2; unclear D gene. The CDR3 is made up of 13 amino acids. The V and J ends lost 2 bases and 8 bases respectively, with 9 bases between them. Germline lookup yields CDR1 LGHDT and CDR2 YNNKEL (reference sequence). The CDR3 region is CASSQFITGELFF. The DNA of the CDR3 is TGTGCCAGCAGCCAATTCATCACTGGGGAGCTGTTTTTT.

This rearrangement joins TRBV10-3 to TRBJ2-5; D unclear. Germline V CDR1 and CDR2: ENHRY, SYGVKD. The V end lost 2 bases, the J end lost 2 bases, and 6 bases lay between the germline ends. This CDR3 contains 13 residues. Here the CDR3 reads CAISERAQETQYF. CDR3 DNA: TGTGCCATCAGTGAGCGAGCACAAGAGACCCAGTACTTC.

The rearrangement uses TRBV2 and TRBJ2-5; tentatively, D is TRBD2 (6 bases). The V end was cut by 7 bases, the J end by 1 base, with 19 bases between. The CDR3 length is 16 residues. The germline V gene has CDR1 SNHLY and CDR2 FYNNEI. CDR3 region: CASTRRGARSQETQYF. The CDR3 DNA follows: TGTGCCAGCACCCGGCGGGGCGCCCGGTCCCAAGAGACCCAGTACTTC.

This chain connects TRBV29-1 to TRBJ2-7, with TRBD2 matching over 8 bases. Trimming removed 6 bases from V and 2 bases from J; junction bases left unmatched: 6. Per the germline V gene, CDR1 is SQVTM and CDR2 is ANQGSEA. CDR3 length: 13 residues. The chain's CDR3 is CSVPGGGAYEQYF. CDR3 nucleotide sequence: TGCAGCGTACCGGGAGGGGGAGCCTACGAGCAGTACTTC.

The sample holds a few counts of this clone. The chain recombines TRBV27 with TRBJ1-5; D gene uncertain. V was pared by 6 bases and J by 0 bases, with 12 bases between. This CDR3 comprises 15 residues. Germline V CDR1 and CDR2: MNHEY, SMNVEV (reference sequence). CDR3 in amino acids: CASRSGSYSNQPQHF. The CDR3 DNA reads as TGTGCCAGCAGATCCGGGAGTTATAGCAATCAGCCCCAGCATTTT.

The chain carries TRBV27 and TRBJ2-7; weak D call: TRBD2 (6 bases). Between the trimmed V and J ends, which lost 4 bases and 3 bases, there was a span of 10 bases. This CDR3 comprises 13 residues. Germline CDR1 reads MNHEY; CDR2 reads SMNVEV (reference sequence). Here the CDR3 reads CASSYGEVYEQYF. The CDR3 coding sequence is TGTGCCAGCAGTTACGGGGAGGTCTACGAGCAGTACTTC.

This chain joins TRBV10-3 and TRBJ1-2; maybe TRBD1 (5 bases). This CDR3 is built from 14 residues. V gave up 0 bases and J gave up 4 bases, with 9 bases separating them. The V gene's germline CDR1 is ENHRY and CDR2 SYGVKD. CDR3 in DNA: TGTGCCATCAGTGAGTCAGAGACAGCCTATGGCTACACCTTC. This translates into CAISESETAYGYTF.

This clone has more than one count but fewer than ten. Here the CDR3 DNA reads TGTGCCAGCAGCTTAGTTAGGACTAGCGGGAGGGCCATCGGCAATGAGCAGTTCTTC. Translation: CASSLVRTSGRAIGNEQFF. The chain combines TRBV7-2 with TRBJ2-1; 15 bases align to TRBD2. This CDR3 is built from 19 residues. Germline CDR1 is SGHTA and CDR2 is FQGNSA. V lost 1 base to trimming and J lost 6 bases; unmatched junction nucleotides: 10.

V and J are TRBV18 and TRBJ2-1; maybe TRBD2 (6 bases). Per germline, CDR1 KGHSH and CDR2 LQKENI. The CDR3 length is 15 residues. The V gene lost 0 bases and the J gene lost 4 bases, with 10 bases spanning the gap. CDR3 region: CASSPPSLAYNEQFF. Here the CDR3 DNA reads TGTGCCAGCTCACCACCGTCCCTAGCGTACAATGAGCAGTTCTTC.

The chain couples TRBV28 to TRBJ2-7; 8 nucleotides align to TRBD1. Trimming removed 5 bases from V and 3 bases from J; junction bases left unmatched: 9. The CDR3 spans 15 residues. Per germline, CDR1 MDHEN and CDR2 SYDVKM. This chain's CDR3 is CASSVLQGGVYEQYF. CDR3 sequence (DNA): TGTGCCAGCAGTGTGTTACAGGGGGGCGTCTACGAGCAGTACTTC.

This rearrangement joins TRBV28 to TRBJ2-7; 8 bases align to TRBD2. With 2 bases clipped from V and 0 bases from J, the junction kept 6 bases outside the gene matches. Germline V gives CDR1 MDHEN, CDR2 SYDVKM. The CDR3 consists of 16 residues. This CDR3 reads CASSLGGRMSSYEQYF. In DNA form, the CDR3 reads TGTGCCAGCAGTTTAGGCGGGAGGATGAGCTCCTACGAGCAGTACTTC.

The CDR3 region has the DNA TGCGCCAGCAGCTTGGAGCGGATCCAAGAGACCCAGTACTTC. Translating it yields CASSLERIQETQYF. The V call is TRBV5-1, the J call TRBJ2-5; weak D call: TRBD2 (5 bases). From germline, CDR1 is SGHRS and CDR2 YFSETQ. This CDR3 has 14 residues. V was clipped by 0 bases and J by 1 base, with 7 bases between them.

V and J are TRBV3-1 (or the pseudogene TRBV3-2) and TRBJ2-1; 16 bases line up with TRBD2. This CDR3 is built from 20 residues. Looked up from germline, CDR1 is LGHDT and CDR2 is YNNKEL (reference sequence). After removal of 4 bases from V and 0 bases from J, the junction contained 9 bases not matched to a gene. The CDR3 protein is CASSPGTSGGESISYNEQFF. The CDR3, as DNA: TGTGCCAGCAGCCCAGGGACTAGCGGGGGGGAATCAATCTCCTACAATGAGCAGTTCTTC.

The gene calls are TRBV7-9 and TRBJ2-1, with 7 bases fitting TRBD1. The CDR3 is 16 amino acids. The J segment lost 7 bases and the V segment lost 4 bases, leaving 13 bases of the junction unmatched. CDR1 is SEHNR, CDR2 FQNEAQ, per germline (reference sequence). The DNA of the CDR3 is TGTGCCAGCAGCTCCAGACCGGGACAGCCGAGGAATGAGCAGTTCTTC. This codes for CASSSRPGQPRNEQFF.

The rearrangement uses TRBV5-1 and TRBJ2-7; possibly TRBD2 for D (5 bases). Germline V gene data show CDR1 as SGHRS and CDR2 as YFSETQ. CDR3 length: 15 amino acids. V shed 0 bases and J shed 2 bases, with 12 bases lying between them. CDR3 nucleotide sequence: TGCGCCAGCAGCTTGGGGTACAGCGGAACCTACGAGCAGTACTTC. This sequence encodes CASSLGYSGTYEQYF.

The CDR3 reads CATSDGTGQAGELFF. The CDR3 DNA follows: TGTGCCACCAGTGATGGAACTGGACAGGCCGGGGAGCTGTTTTTT. J is TRBJ2-2 and V is TRBV24-1; 7 bases match TRBD1. J gave up 6 bases and V 3 bases, and 6 bases lay outside the gene matches. The CDR3 runs 15 residues. Germline CDR1 reads KGHDR; CDR2 reads SFDVKD.